This TCR beta chain was sequenced in a study of blood T cell repertoires in COVID-19. Study-level information: The samples span acute and convalescent COVID-19 from the United States, Italy and Spain. PBMCs, B-cell-depleted T cells, or T cells were the source of the cDNA or gDNA that made up the material.

The CDR3 length is 14 residues. Trimming took off 5 bases at V and 1 base at J, with 8 bases between the two ends. From germline, CDR1 is SGHTA and CDR2 FQGTGA. In the authors' methods: Amplification of reference gene primers was used by the study to estimate nucleated cell counts. The data were produced by immunoSEQ multiplex PCR, yet TCRdb's version contains in-frame clones alone and is incomplete. The DNA was the basis for D and trimming; V, J and clone size are from that table. Of 65,000 to 90,000 clones in the sample, 80% to 90% are singletons; the top ten hold roughly 5%. This receptor was identified in a woman older than 75 with active or convalescent COVID-19. This rearrangement joins TRBV7-3 to TRBJ2-2; D is ambiguous. Source material: peripheral blood. DNA of the CDR3: TGTGCCAGCAGCCCCTACGTGAACACCGGGGAGCTGTTTTTT. Residues: CASSPYVNTGELFF. Full variable domain (missing parts from reference TRBV7-3 and TRBJ2-2): GAGVSQTPSNKVTEKGKYVELRCDPISGHTALYWYRQSLGQGPEFLIYFQGTGAADDSGLPNDRFFAVRPEGSVSTLKIQRTERGDSAVYLCASSPYVNTGELFFGEGSRLTVL.